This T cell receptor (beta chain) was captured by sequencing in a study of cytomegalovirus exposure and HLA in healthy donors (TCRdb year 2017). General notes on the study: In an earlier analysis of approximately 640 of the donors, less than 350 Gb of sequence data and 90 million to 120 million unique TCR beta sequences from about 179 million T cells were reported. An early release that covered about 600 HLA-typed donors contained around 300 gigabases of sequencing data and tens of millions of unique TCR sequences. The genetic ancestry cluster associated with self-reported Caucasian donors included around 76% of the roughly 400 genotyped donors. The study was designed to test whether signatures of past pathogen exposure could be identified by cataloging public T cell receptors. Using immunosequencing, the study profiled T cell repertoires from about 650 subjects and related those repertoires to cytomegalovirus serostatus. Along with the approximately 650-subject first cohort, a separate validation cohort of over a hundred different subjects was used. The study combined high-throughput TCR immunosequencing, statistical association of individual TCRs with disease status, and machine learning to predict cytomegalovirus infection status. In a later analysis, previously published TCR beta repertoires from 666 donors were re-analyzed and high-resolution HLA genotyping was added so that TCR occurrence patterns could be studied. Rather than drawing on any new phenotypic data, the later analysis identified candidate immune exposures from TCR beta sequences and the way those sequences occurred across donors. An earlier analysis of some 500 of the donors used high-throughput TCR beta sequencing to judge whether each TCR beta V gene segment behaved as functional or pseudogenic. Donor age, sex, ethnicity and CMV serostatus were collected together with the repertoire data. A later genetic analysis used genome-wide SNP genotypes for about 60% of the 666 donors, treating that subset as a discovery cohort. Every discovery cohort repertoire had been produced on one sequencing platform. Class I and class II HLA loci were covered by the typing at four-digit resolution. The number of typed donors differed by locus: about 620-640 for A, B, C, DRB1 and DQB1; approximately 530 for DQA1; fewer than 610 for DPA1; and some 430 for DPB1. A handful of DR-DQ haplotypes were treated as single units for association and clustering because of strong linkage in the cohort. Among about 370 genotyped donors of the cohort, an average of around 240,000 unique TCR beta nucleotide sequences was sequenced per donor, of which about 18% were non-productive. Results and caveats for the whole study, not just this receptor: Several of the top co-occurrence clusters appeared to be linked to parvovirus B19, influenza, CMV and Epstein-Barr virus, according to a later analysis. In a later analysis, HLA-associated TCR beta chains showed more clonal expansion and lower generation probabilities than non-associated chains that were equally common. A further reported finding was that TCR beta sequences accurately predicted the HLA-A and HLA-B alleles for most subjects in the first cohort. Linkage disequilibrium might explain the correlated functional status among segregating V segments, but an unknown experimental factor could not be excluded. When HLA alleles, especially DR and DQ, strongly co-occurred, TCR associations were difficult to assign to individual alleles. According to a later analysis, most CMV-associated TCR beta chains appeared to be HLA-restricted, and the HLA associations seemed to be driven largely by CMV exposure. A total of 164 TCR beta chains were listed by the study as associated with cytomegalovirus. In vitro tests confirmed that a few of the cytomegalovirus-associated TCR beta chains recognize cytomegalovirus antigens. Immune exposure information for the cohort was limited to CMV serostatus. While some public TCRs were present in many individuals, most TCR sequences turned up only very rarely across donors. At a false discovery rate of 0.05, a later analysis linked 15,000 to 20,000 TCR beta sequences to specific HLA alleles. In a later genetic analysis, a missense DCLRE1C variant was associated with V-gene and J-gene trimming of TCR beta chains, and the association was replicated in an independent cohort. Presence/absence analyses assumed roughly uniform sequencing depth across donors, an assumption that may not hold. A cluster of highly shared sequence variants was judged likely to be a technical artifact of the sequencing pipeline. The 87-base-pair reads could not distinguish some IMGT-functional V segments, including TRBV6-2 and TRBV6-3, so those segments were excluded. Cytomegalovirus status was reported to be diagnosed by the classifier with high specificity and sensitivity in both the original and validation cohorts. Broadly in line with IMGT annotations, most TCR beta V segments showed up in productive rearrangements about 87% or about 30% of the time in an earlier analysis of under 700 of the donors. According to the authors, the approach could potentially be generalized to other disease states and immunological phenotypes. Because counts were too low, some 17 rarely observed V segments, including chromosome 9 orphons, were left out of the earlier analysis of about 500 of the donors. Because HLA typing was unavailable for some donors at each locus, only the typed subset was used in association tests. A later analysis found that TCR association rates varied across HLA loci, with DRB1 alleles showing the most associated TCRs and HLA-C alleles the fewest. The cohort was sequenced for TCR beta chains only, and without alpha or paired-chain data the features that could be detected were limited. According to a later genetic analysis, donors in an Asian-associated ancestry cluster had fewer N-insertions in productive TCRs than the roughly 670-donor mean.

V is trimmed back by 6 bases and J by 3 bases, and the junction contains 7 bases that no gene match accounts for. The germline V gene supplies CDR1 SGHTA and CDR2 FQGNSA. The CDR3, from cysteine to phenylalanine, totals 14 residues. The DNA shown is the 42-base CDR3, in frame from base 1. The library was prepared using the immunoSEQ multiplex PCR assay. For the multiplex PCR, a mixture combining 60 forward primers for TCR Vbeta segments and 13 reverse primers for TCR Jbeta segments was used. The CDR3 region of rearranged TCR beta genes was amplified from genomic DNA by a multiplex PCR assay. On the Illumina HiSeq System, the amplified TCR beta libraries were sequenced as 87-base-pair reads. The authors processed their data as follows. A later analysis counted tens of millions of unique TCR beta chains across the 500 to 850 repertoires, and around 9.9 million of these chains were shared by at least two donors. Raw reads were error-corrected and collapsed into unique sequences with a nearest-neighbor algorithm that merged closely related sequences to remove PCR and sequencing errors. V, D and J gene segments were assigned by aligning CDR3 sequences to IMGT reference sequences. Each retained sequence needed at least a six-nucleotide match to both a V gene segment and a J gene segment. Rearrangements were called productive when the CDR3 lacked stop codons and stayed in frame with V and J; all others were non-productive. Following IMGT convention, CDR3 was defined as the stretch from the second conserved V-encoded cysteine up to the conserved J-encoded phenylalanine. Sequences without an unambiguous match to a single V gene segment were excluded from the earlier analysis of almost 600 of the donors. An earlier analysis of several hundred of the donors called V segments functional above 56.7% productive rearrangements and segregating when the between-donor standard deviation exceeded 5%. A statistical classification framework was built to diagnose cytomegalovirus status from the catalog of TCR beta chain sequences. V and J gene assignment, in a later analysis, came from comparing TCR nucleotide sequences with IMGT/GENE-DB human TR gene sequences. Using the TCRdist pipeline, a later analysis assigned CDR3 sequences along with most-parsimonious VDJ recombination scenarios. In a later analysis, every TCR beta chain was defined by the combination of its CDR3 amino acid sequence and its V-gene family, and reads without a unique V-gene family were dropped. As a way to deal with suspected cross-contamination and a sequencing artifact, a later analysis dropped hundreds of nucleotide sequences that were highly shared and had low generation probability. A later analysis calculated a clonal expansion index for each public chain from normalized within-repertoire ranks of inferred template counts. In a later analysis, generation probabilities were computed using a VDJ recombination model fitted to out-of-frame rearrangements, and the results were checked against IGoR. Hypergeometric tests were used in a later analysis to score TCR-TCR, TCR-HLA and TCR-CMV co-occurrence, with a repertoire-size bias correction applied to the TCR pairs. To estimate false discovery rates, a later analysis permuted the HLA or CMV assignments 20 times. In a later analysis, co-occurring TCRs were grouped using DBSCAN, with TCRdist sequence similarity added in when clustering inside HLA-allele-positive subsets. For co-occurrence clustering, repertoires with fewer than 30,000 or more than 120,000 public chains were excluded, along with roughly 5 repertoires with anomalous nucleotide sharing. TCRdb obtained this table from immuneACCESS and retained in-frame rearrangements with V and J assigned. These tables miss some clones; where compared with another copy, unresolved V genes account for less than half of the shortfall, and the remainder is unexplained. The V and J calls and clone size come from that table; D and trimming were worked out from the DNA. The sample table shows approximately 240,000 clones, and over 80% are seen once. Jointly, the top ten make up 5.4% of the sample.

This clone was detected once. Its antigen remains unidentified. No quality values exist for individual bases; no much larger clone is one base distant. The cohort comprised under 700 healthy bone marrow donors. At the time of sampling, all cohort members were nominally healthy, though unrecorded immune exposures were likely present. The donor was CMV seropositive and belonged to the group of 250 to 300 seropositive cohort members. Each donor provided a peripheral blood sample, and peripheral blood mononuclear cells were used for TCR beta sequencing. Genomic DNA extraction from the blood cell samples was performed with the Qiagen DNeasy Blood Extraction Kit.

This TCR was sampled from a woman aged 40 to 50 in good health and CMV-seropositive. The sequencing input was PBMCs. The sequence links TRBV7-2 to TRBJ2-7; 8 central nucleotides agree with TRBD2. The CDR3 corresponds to CASRPGLVVYEQYF. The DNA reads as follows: TGTGCCAGCAGGCCGGGACTAGTGGTCTACGAGCAGTACTTC.